The following is a TCR beta chain sequence with its context. Its specificity is not known. The CDR3 is made up of 20 amino acids. The data were obtained in a study of cytomegalovirus exposure and HLA in healthy donors. Study-wide context: When 350 to 500 donors were genotyped, around 77% of them were found to fall in the Caucasian-associated ancestry cluster.

Study-level points and caveats: According to the study, 150 to 200 TCR beta chains were cytomegalovirus-associated.

All the people who gave samples were healthy bone marrow donors. Sampled while nominally healthy, donors likely had unrecorded immune exposures. PCR primers comprised 60 Vbeta and 13 Jbeta primers. Assay: immunoSEQ multiplex PCR; the TCRdb copy retains only in-frame clones and omits some. This table holds approximately 100,000 clones, roughly 71% found once. The rearrangement links TRBV21-1 to TRBJ1-4; the table assigns TRBD1, which was not confirmed against the DNA. TRBV21-1 corresponds to a pseudogene. The TCR comes from a man aged 35 to 55 in good health and CMV-seropositive. Sequencing used PBMCs. CDR3 coding DNA: TGTGCCAGCAGCAAAGTTAGGACAGGGGAGCTTACGGCAACTAATGAAAAACTGTTTTTT. Residues: CASSKVRTGELTATNEKLFF.